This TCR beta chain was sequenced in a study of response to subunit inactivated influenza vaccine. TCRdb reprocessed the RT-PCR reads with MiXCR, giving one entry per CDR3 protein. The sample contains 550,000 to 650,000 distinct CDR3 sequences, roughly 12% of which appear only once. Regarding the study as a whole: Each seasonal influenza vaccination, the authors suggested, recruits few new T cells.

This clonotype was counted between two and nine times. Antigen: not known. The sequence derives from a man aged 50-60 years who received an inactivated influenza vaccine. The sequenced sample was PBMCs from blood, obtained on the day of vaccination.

The CDR3 coding sequence is TGTGCCAGCAGTTTAGGGGGACACTATAATTCACCCCTCCACTTT. Its translation is CASSLGGHYNSPLHF. The V and J genes are TRBV12-3 or TRBV12-4 and TRBJ1-6; maybe TRBD1 (6 bases). The length of the CDR3 is 15 residues. The V end was cut by 1 base, the J end by 3 bases, with 7 bases between.